This T cell receptor beta chain emerged from a study of cytomegalovirus exposure and HLA in healthy donors. PCR employed 60 Vbeta and 13 Jbeta primers. The assay was immunoSEQ multiplex PCR, and TCRdb's table has in-frame clones only and misses some. The table has about 60,000 clones, more than 70% seen once. This clone has a single count. The length of the CDR3 is 14 residues. Germline V CDR1 and CDR2: MDHEN, SYDVKM. V was shortened by 6 bases and J by 2 bases, with 14 bases between the two germline ends. V gene TRBV28 combines with J gene TRBJ2-7; D might be TRBD1 (8 bases). The sample taken for sequencing was PBMCs. This receptor was obtained from a young man in good health and CMV-seronegative. The CDR3 reads CASSRTGRAYEQYF. The CDR3 coding sequence is TGTGCCAGCAGCCGGACAGGGAGGGCCTACGAGCAGTACTTC.